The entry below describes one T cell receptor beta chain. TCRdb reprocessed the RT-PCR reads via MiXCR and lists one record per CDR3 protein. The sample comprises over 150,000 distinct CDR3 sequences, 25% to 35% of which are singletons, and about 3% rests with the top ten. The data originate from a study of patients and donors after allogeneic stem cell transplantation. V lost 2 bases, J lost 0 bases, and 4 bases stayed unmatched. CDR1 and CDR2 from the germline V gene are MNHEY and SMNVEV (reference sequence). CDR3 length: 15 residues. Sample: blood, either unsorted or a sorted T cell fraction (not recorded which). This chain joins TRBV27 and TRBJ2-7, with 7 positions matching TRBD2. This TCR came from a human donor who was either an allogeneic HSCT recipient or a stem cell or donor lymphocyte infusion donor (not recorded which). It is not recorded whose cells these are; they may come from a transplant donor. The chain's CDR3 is CASSLKASGSYEQYF. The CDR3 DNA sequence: TGTGCCAGCAGTTTAAAGGCTAGCGGCTCCTACGAGCAGTACTTC.